The 27 T cell receptor beta chains listed next were all sequenced from one sample in a study of cytomegalovirus exposure and HLA in healthy donors. This PCR relied on a set of 60 Vbeta primers and 13 Jbeta primers. TCRdb's copy holds only in-frame clones and misses some; the assay was immunoSEQ multiplex PCR. The top ten hold over 0.3% of the sample, which has approximately 300,000 clones, about four fifths seen once. The sequencing sample was made of PBMCs. Receptors originate from a girl aged 2 to 10 in good health and CMV-seronegative.

The chain recombines TRBV10-3 with TRBJ2-7; possible D gene TRBD1, 6 bases. Per germline, CDR1 ENHRY and CDR2 SYGVKD. V lost 6 bases to trimming and J lost 5 bases, with 14 bases between them. CDR3 length: 13 amino acids. The CDR3 protein is CAIRPSGADEQYF. The DNA of the CDR3 is TGTGCCATCAGGCCGTCAGGGGCCGACGAGCAGTACTTC.

J is TRBJ2-1 and V is TRBV7-9, with 7 bases matching TRBD2. In germline, CDR1 is SEHNR, CDR2 FQNEAQ (reference sequence). CDR3 length: 16 amino acids. The trim removed 5 bases at V and 0 bases at J, leaving 7 bases unmatched. The CDR3 loop reads CASSPSGGDSYNEQFF. CDR3 DNA: TGTGCCAGCAGCCCTAGCGGAGGGGACTCCTACAATGAGCAGTTCTTC.

The gene calls are TRBV28 and TRBJ2-7, with 8 bases matching TRBD2. CDR1 and CDR2 from the germline V gene are MDHEN and SYDVKM. CDR3 size: 14 residues. J gave up 5 bases and V 6 bases, and 9 bases lay outside the gene matches. The CDR3 nucleotides read TGTGCCAGCAGAATAGCGGGAAGCAACCACGAGCAGTACTTC. This sequence encodes CASRIAGSNHEQYF.

The rearrangement joins TRBV15 to TRBJ2-5; 8 nucleotides line up with TRBD1. After removal of 8 bases from V and 4 bases from J, the junction contained 6 bases not matched to a gene. The germline CDR1 and CDR2 sequences are LNHNV and YYDKDF (reference sequence). This CDR3 region has 13 residues. Here the CDR3 DNA reads TGTGCCACCCTAACAGGGGGTTCAGAGACCCAGTACTTC. It codes for CATLTGGSETQYF.

This clone was seen just once. The identical CDR3 is also encoded by other nucleotide sequences in the sample. CDR3 in amino acids: CSLGSSYEQYF. The CDR3 DNA is TGCAGTCTCGGGTCCTCCTACGAGCAGTACTTC. The rearrangement joins TRBV20-1 to TRBJ2-7; D is unclear. The CDR3 has 11 amino acids. The V gene's germline CDR1 is DFQATT and CDR2 SNEGSKA (reference sequence). The ends were cut back, 8 bases at V and 0 bases at J, with 8 bases in the middle.

The chain has TRBV5-6 and TRBJ1-5; no clear D gene. This CDR3 is 14 amino acids long. Germline V gene lookup returns CDR1 SGHDT and CDR2 YYEEEE. The germline V and J ends were trimmed by 2 bases and 9 bases, with 15 bases remaining between them. The CDR3 spells CASSFGGGPRPQHF. The CDR3, as DNA: TGTGCCAGCAGCTTTGGCGGAGGACCACGGCCCCAGCATTTT.

Of note for this clone: Other DNA sequences in the same sample also yield this CDR3. The DNA of the CDR3 is TGCAGCGTCGAACACGGGACAGGGGCAGATACGCAGTATTTT. Translated, it gives CSVEHGTGADTQYF. The rearrangement joins TRBV29-1 to TRBJ2-3; 10 nucleotides align to TRBD1. The V and J ends lost 6 bases and 4 bases, in that order; junction bases with no gene match: 7. The CDR3 loop spans 14 amino acids. Germline CDR1 and CDR2: SQVTM and ANQGSEA.

This clone was seen a few times. The chain is built from TRBV29-1 and TRBJ1-1; 7 bases line up with TRBD1. This CDR3 is built from 13 residues. The V segment lost 6 bases and the J segment 0 bases; nucleotides outside the gene matches: 4. Germline CDR1 is SQVTM and CDR2 is ANQGSEA. CDR3: CSVRTGMNTEAFF. In nucleotides, the CDR3 is TGCAGCGTACGGACAGGTATGAACACTGAAGCTTTCTTT. The full variable domain, its missing parts supplied by reference TRBV29-1 and TRBJ1-1, is SAVISQKPSRDICQRGTSLTIQCQVDSQVTMMFWYRQQPGQSLTLIATANQGSEATYESGFVIDKFPISRPNLTFSTLTVSNMSPEDSSIYLCSVRTGMNTEAFFGQGTRLTVV.

This chain joins TRBV28 and TRBJ2-7, with a possible D match to TRBD1 (6 bases). The germline gives CDR1 MDHEN, CDR2 SYDVKM. The CDR3 consists of 14 residues. Trimming took off 3 bases at V and 4 bases at J, with 13 bases between the two ends. CDR3 region: CASSFQGHGYEQYF. The CDR3 DNA is TGTGCCAGCAGTTTCCAGGGGCATGGGTACGAGCAGTACTTC. Complete variable domain (other parts from reference TRBV28 and TRBJ2-7): DVKVTQSSRYLVKRTGEKVFLECVQDMDHENMFWYRQDPGLGLRLIYFSYDVKMKEKGDIPEGYSVSREKKERFSLILESASTNQTSMYLCASSFQGHGYEQYFGPGTRLTVT.

This chain joins TRBV5-4 and TRBJ2-7, with TRBD2 identical over 8 bases. The CDR3 is 16 amino acids. V was clipped by 3 bases and J by 5 bases; unmatched bases: 13. CDR1 and CDR2 (germline): SGHNT, YYREEE (reference sequence). The CDR3 is CASSSRTSMSGDEQYF. The CDR3 nucleotides read TGTGCCAGCAGCTCCAGGACTAGCATGTCGGGGGACGAGCAGTACTTC.

The chain recombines TRBV19 with TRBJ1-1, with D perhaps matching TRBD1 (5 bases). CDR3 length: 15 residues. In germline, CDR1 is LNHDA, CDR2 SQIVND (reference sequence). V was shortened by 5 bases and J by 1 base, with 14 bases between the two germline ends. CDR3 coding DNA: TGTGCCAGTAGTCGTTCACGGGGGTGGAACACTGAAGCTTTCTTT. It yields the protein CASSRSRGWNTEAFF.

V gene TRBV28 combines with J gene TRBJ1-3, with TRBD1 identical over 8 bases. V shed 6 bases, J shed 1 base, and the junction held 2 bases outside the gene matches. The CDR3 loop spans 14 amino acids. Germline loops: CDR1 MDHEN, CDR2 SYDVKM. The CDR3 DNA follows: TGTGCCAGCAGCGGACAGGGATCTGGAAACACCATATATTTT. Translation gives CASSGQGSGNTIYF.

About this clone itself: The same CDR3 also results from other DNA sequences found in this sample. The V call is TRBV11-3, the J call TRBJ2-2, with 8 bases identical to TRBD2. This CDR3 spans 15 amino acids. J was trimmed by 5 bases and V by 3 bases; bases with no gene match: 5. Germline CDR1 is SGHNT and CDR2 is YENEEA. DNA of the CDR3: TGTGCCAGCAGCTTGAGGTCGGGAGGGACCGGGGAGCTGTTTTTT. Protein: CASSLRSGGTGELFF. Full variable domain (outside the CDR3, taken from reference TRBV11-3 and TRBJ2-2): EAGVVQSPRYKIIEKKQPVAFWCNPISGHNTLYWYLQNLGQGPELLIRYENEEAVDDSQLPKDRFSAERLKGVDSTLKIQPAELGDSAVYLCASSLRSGGTGELFFGEGSRLTVL.

V is TRBV21-1 and J is TRBJ1-5; TRBD1, the D gene given by the table, was not confirmed from the DNA. TRBV21-1 is shown as a pseudogene. CDR3 length: 16 amino acids. CDR3: CASSPNGTASNQPQHF. The CDR3, as DNA: TGTGCCAGCAGCCCAAACGGGACAGCTAGCAATCAGCCCCAGCATTTT.

The chain joins TRBV5-1 to TRBJ2-1; TRBD2 might be the D (5 bases). The CDR3 has 15 amino acids. Germline values: CDR1 SGHRS, CDR2 YFSETQ. V shed 0 bases and J shed 3 bases, with 10 bases lying between them. The CDR3 reads CASSLEGEYYNEQFF. In DNA, the CDR3 is TGCGCCAGCAGCTTGGAGGGAGAATACTACAATGAGCAGTTCTTC.

The chain recombines TRBV6-5 with TRBJ2-3; D is undetermined. CDR1 is MNHEY, CDR2 SVGAGI, per germline. Trimming shortened V by 3 bases and J by 0 bases, and 7 bases separated the two germline ends. The CDR3 covers 14 residues. The CDR3 spells CASSYVASTDTQYF. The CDR3 coding sequence is TGTGCCAGCAGTTATGTAGCTAGCACAGATACGCAGTATTTT.

The chain recombines TRBV18 with TRBJ2-1; D gene unclear. V was trimmed by 0 bases and J by 8 bases, leaving 11 bases between them. This CDR3 is 14 amino acids long. Germline CDR1 is KGHSH and CDR2 is LQKENI. CDR3: CASSPPTRGDEQFF. Written as DNA, the CDR3 is TGTGCCAGCTCACCACCAACCCGAGGCGATGAGCAGTTCTTC.

The chain carries TRBV7-6 and TRBJ1-2, with 10 bases identical to TRBD1. Germline CDR1 and CDR2: SGHVS and FNYEAQ. CDR3 length: 15 amino acids. Trimming cost V 1 base and J 8 bases; bases outside gene matches: 7. CDR3 nucleotide sequence: TGTGCCAGCAGCTTAGTCCCCGGGACAGGGGAAGGCTACACCTTC. Its protein is CASSLVPGTGEGYTF.

This clone was recorded a few times. This chain joins TRBV6-1 and TRBJ2-3; D is unclear. V was pared by 6 bases and J by 2 bases, with 6 bases between. The CDR3 extends over 12 amino acids. Germline V gene sequence: CDR1 MNHNS, CDR2 SASEGT. The CDR3 bases are TGTGCCAGCAGCCTCCTCACAGATACGCAGTATTTT. Protein product: CASSLLTDTQYF.

The gene calls are TRBV30 and TRBJ1-2; TRBD1 matches 9 bases. Germline assignment: CDR1 GTSNPN and CDR2 SVGIG (reference sequence). The CDR3 is 14 amino acids. V was pared by 0 bases and J by 4 bases, with 3 bases of the junction left unmatched. The CDR3 loop is CAWSVGTGSYGYTF. CDR3 nucleotides: TGTGCCTGGAGTGTGGGGACAGGGAGCTATGGCTACACCTTC.

To note about this clone: Other DNA sequences within the sample encode an identical CDR3. CDR3 DNA sequence: TGTGCCAGCAGCTTCGACACTCTCTATGGCTACACCTTC. Its translation is CASSFDTLYGYTF. This chain joins TRBV7-9 and TRBJ1-2; no reliable D call. V was pared by 3 bases and J by 4 bases, with 9 bases between. Germline CDR1 SEHNR, CDR2 FQNEAQ (reference sequence). This CDR3 region has 13 residues.

The genes are TRBV5-1 and TRBJ1-1; 9 bases agree with TRBD1. The CDR3 totals 12 residues. CDR1 is SGHRS and CDR2 is YFSETQ in the germline V gene. Trimming cost V 3 bases and J 10 bases; bases outside gene matches: 4. CDR3 bases: TGCGCCAGCAGCTGGGGACAGGGATCAGCTTTCTTT. Translated, it gives CASSWGQGSAFF.

V usage is TRBV19 and J usage is TRBJ2-7; 7 bases are a match to TRBD2. Germline lookup yields CDR1 LNHDA and CDR2 SQIVND (reference sequence). Trimming took 5 bases from V and 5 from J; bases not matched to a gene: 12. The CDR3 is made up of 15 amino acids. This chain's CDR3 is CASSPLTSSSDEQYF. CDR3 bases: TGTGCCAGTAGTCCCCTGACTAGCTCCAGCGACGAGCAGTACTTC. The complete variable domain, with remaining parts taken from reference TRBV19 and TRBJ2-7, reads DGGITQSPKYLFRKEGQNVTLSCEQNLNHDAMYWYRQDPGQGLRLIYYSQIVNDFQKGDIAEGYSVSREKKESFPLTVTSAQKNPTAFYLCASSPLTSSSDEQYFGPGTRLTVT.

This chain joins TRBV4-2 and TRBJ1-2; no reliable D call. CDR1 is LGHNA, CDR2 YNFKEQ, per germline. The V end lost 1 base, the J end lost 4 bases, and 10 bases lay between the germline ends. This CDR3 region has 14 residues. DNA for the CDR3: TGTGCCAGCAGCCAAGCAACAGATGGCTATGGCTACACCTTC. Its protein product is CASSQATDGYGYTF.

With respect to this clone: A read error may produce the germline difference seen at one junction end. CDR3 sequence (DNA): TGTTCCAGCAGCTTAGCATATCAGGGTCCAGATACGCAGTATTTT. Translation gives CSSSLAYQGPDTQYF. This rearrangement joins TRBV7-9 to TRBJ2-3; a weak D match, TRBD1 (5 bases). Looked up from germline, CDR1 is SEHNR and CDR2 is FQNEAQ (reference sequence). This CDR3 has 15 residues.

The chain uses TRBV27 and TRBJ2-6, with D maybe TRBD1 (6 bases). V lost 4 bases to trimming and J lost 4 bases, with 14 bases between them. The germline gives CDR1 MNHEY, CDR2 SMNVEV (reference sequence). The CDR3 length is 16 residues. The CDR3 coding sequence is TGTGCCAGCAGTTCAAACAGGGCTCCCGGGGCCAACGTCCTGACTTTC. This translates into CASSSNRAPGANVLTF.

CDR3 loop: CASSPRTNGDEQFF. The CDR3 region has the DNA TGTGCCAGCAGCCCCAGGACTAATGGAGATGAGCAGTTCTTC. This chain joins TRBV7-9 and TRBJ2-1; D possibly corresponds to TRBD2 (6 bases). Looked up from germline, CDR1 is SEHNR and CDR2 is FQNEAQ (reference sequence). The ends were cut back, 5 bases at V and 8 bases at J, with 16 bases in the middle. The CDR3 consists of 14 residues.